The 11 T cell receptor beta chains listed next were all sequenced from one sample in a study of T cells in tuberculosis. The data were produced by immunoSEQ multiplex PCR, yet TCRdb's version contains in-frame clones alone and is incomplete. This table has 35,000 to 55,000 clones, about 95% appearing once. Sequenced sample: PBMCs. The receptors were sampled from a donor aged 5 to 30 with latent tuberculosis or without tuberculosis infection.

The DNA for the CDR3 is TGTGCCAGCAGCCCGGGGTCCTTAGGGAACACTGAAGCTTTCTTT. This encodes CASSPGSLGNTEAFF. This chain connects TRBV5-6 to TRBJ1-1; D ambiguous. Germline-derived CDR1 and CDR2 are SGHDT and YYEEEE. The V and J ends lost 4 bases and 1 base respectively, with 14 bases between them. The CDR3 covers 15 residues.

This clone appeared once. This sequence joins TRBV7-2 and TRBJ1-1, with 7 bases identical to TRBD1. The CDR3 runs 15 residues. With 5 bases clipped from V and 1 base from J, the junction kept 7 bases outside the gene matches. Germline-derived CDR1 and CDR2 are SGHTA and FQGNSA. This CDR3 reads CASSQPDRPNTEAFF. The CDR3 DNA follows: TGTGCCAGCAGCCAGCCGGACAGGCCGAACACTGAAGCTTTCTTT.

The gene calls are TRBV5-1 and TRBJ2-2; 11 bases fit TRBD1. The V gene's germline CDR1 is SGHRS and CDR2 YFSETQ. The CDR3 runs to 17 residues. After removal of 4 bases from V and 4 bases from J, the junction contained 9 bases not matched to a gene. CDR3 protein: CASSPRAGTGGTGELFF. The CDR3, as DNA: TGCGCCAGCAGCCCCCGGGCGGGGACAGGGGGCACCGGGGAGCTGTTTTTT.

The rearrangement uses TRBV28 and TRBJ1-5, with D unresolved. The CDR3 is 11 amino acids. Germline CDR1 is MDHEN and CDR2 is SYDVKM. The V and J ends lost 5 bases and 5 bases respectively, with 4 bases between them. CDR3 DNA sequence: TGTGCCAGCAGTCTCGATCAGCCCCAGCATTTT. This sequence encodes CASSLDQPQHF.

This clone showed up just a few times. CDR3 in DNA: TGCAGTGCTTCTTGTGGCTACACCTTC. Residues: CSASCGYTF. The rearrangement uses TRBV20-1 and TRBJ1-2, with D uncertain. The CDR3 loop spans 9 amino acids. CDR1 is DFQATT and CDR2 is SNEGSKA in the germline V gene (reference sequence). Trimming took 5 bases from V and 7 from J, leaving 5 bases between them.

J is TRBJ1-5 and V is TRBV5-6; D ambiguous. Looked up from germline, CDR1 is SGHDT and CDR2 is YYEEEE. The CDR3 runs to 14 residues. V was trimmed by 4 bases and J by 3 bases, leaving 11 bases between them. CDR3 loop: CASSPGSSNQPQHF. As DNA, the CDR3 is TGTGCCAGCAGCCCGGGTTCTTCCAATCAGCCCCAGCATTTT.

The genes are TRBV5-4 and TRBJ2-3, with a tentative D call TRBD1 (5 bases). CDR3 size: 15 residues. V was shortened by 4 bases and J by 0 bases, with 12 bases between the two germline ends. CDR1 and CDR2 from the germline V gene are SGHNT and YYREEE (reference sequence). CDR3 in amino acids: CASSRGAGSTDTQYF. CDR3 nucleotide sequence: TGTGCCAGCAGCAGGGGCGCAGGAAGCACAGATACGCAGTATTTT.

V and J are TRBV7-2 and TRBJ2-7, with 9 bases that match TRBD2. The CDR3 has 15 amino acids. The ends lost 1 base at V and 2 bases at J; junction bases unmatched: 3. Germline V gene data show CDR1 as SGHTA and CDR2 as FQGNSA. As DNA, the CDR3 is TGTGCCAGCAGCTTAGGGACTAGCGTTACCTACGAGCAGTACTTC. Its protein product is CASSLGTSVTYEQYF.

This chain links TRBV7-3 with TRBJ2-1, with 7 bases that match TRBD2. The CDR3 extends over 16 amino acids. With 2 bases clipped from V and 2 bases from J, the junction kept 6 bases outside the gene matches. Per germline, CDR1 SGHTA and CDR2 FQGTGA. CDR3 in DNA: TGTGCCAGCAGCTTATCGCGGGGGACCACCTACAATGAGCAGTTCTTC. Amino acid sequence: CASSLSRGTTYNEQFF. The full variable domain, with the rest looked up from reference TRBV7-3 and TRBJ2-1, is GAGVSQTPSNKVTEKGKYVELRCDPISGHTALYWYRQSLGQGPEFLIYFQGTGAADDSGLPNDRFFAVRPEGSVSTLKIQRTERGDSAVYLCASSLSRGTTYNEQFFGPGTRLTVL.

The V gene is TRBV7-3, the J gene TRBJ2-1, with D perhaps TRBD2 (6 bases). Per the germline V gene, CDR1 is SGHTA and CDR2 is FQGTGA. V lost 4 bases and J 1 base, leaving 20 bases between the germline ends. The CDR3 has 18 residues. The DNA for the CDR3 is TGTGCCAGCAGCTCCCGATCGCAAAGAAGCGGGTCCTACAATGAGCAGTTCTTC. Amino acids: CASSSRSQRSGSYNEQFF. Variable domain in full (rest from reference TRBV7-3 and TRBJ2-1): GAGVSQTPSNKVTEKGKYVELRCDPISGHTALYWYRQSLGQGPEFLIYFQGTGAADDSGLPNDRFFAVRPEGSVSTLKIQRTERGDSAVYLCASSSRSQRSGSYNEQFFGPGTRLTVL.

The chain links TRBV30 to TRBJ2-3; tentative D call: TRBD1 (6 bases). Germline V gene sequence: CDR1 GTSNPN, CDR2 SVGIG (reference sequence). This CDR3 is 15 amino acids long. The germline V and J ends were trimmed by 3 bases and 3 bases, with 16 bases remaining between them. The chain's CDR3 is CAWRTSGVGTDTQYF. The CDR3 region has the DNA TGTGCCTGGAGGACGTCAGGGGTTGGTACAGATACGCAGTATTTT.